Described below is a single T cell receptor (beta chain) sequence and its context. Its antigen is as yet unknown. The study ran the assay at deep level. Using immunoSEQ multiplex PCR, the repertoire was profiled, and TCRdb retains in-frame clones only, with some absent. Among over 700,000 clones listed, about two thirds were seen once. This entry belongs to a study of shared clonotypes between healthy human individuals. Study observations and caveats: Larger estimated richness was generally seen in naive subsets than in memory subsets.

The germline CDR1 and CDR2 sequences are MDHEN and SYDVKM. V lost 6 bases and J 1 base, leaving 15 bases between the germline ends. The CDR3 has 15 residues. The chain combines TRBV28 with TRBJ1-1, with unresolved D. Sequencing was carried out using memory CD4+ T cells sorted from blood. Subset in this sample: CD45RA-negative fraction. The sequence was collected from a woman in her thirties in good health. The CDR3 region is CASRSHGGRNTEAFF. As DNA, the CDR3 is TGTGCCAGCAGGTCACATGGCGGCAGGAACACTGAAGCTTTCTTT.